These 18 T cell receptor beta chains were sequenced from one sample in a study of blood T cell repertoires in COVID-19 (dated by TCRdb to about 2020). Library preparation used the immunoSEQ multiplex PCR assay. TCRdb took over this immuneACCESS table, retaining in-frame rearrangements with V and J assigned. Such tables are incomplete; in checked studies, under half of the missing clones stem from an unresolved V gene, and the remainder is unexplained. The sample table records roughly 69,000 clones; around four fifths of these occur just once. Over 12% of the sample goes to the ten largest clones. Sample: peripheral blood. The receptors come from a man in his 60s with COVID-19, enrolled during active disease.

V usage is TRBV11-3 and J usage is TRBJ2-5, with 8 bases that match TRBD2. The CDR3 consists of 15 residues. Unmatched junction bases numbered 10, after V lost 5 bases and J lost 5 bases. Germline CDR1 reads SGHNT; CDR2 reads YENEEA. CDR3 nucleotide sequence: TGTGCCAGCAGCCGCCGGGGACTAGATCAGGAGACCCAGTACTTC. Translation: CASSRRGLDQETQYF.

The rearrangement uses TRBV24-1 and TRBJ2-5, with D perhaps matching TRBD1 (5 bases). Germline V CDR1 and CDR2: KGHDR, SFDVKD. The CDR3 runs 15 residues. The ends were cut back, 4 bases at V and 5 bases at J, with 16 bases in the middle. The CDR3 protein is CATSEPQGPGETQYF. CDR3 in DNA: TGTGCCACCAGTGAGCCCCAGGGCCCGGGCGAGACCCAGTACTTC.

This sequence joins TRBV11-2 and TRBJ2-2; 9 bases agree with TRBD1. V was clipped by 5 bases and J by 11 bases; unmatched bases: 9. Germline CDR1 and CDR2: SGHAT and FQNNGV. The CDR3 is 14 residues long. For the CDR3, the DNA is TGTGCCAGCAGCACAACGGGACAGGGAGGAGAGCTGTTTTTT. Protein: CASSTTGQGGELFF.

The chain combines TRBV2 with TRBJ1-6, with D possibly TRBD1 on 5 matching bases. Trimming removed 5 bases from V and 9 bases from J, with 11 bases in between. The CDR3 has 13 residues. Per germline, CDR1 SNHLY and CDR2 FYNNEI. CDR3 residues: CASSTDSPSPLHF. CDR3 DNA: TGTGCCAGCAGTACCGACAGTCCTTCACCCCTCCACTTT.

V usage is TRBV25-1 and J usage is TRBJ1-2; D may be TRBD1 (5 bases). CDR1 is MGHDK and CDR2 is SYGVNS in the germline V gene. Deletions cut 8 bases from V and 7 bases from J, with 11 bases between. The CDR3 is 11 amino acids. The CDR3 nucleotides read TGTGCCAGCGGGGGGTCGTTTGGCTACACCTTC. Protein: CASGGSFGYTF.

V is TRBV7-3 and J is TRBJ1-6; D perhaps matches TRBD1 (5 bases). This CDR3 has 16 residues. V lost 2 bases, J lost 5 bases, and 13 bases lay in between. Per the germline V gene, CDR1 is SGHTA and CDR2 is FQGTGA. CDR3 sequence reads: CASSLHAGGNNSPLHF. The CDR3 coding sequence is TGTGCCAGCAGCTTACATGCCGGGGGGAATAATTCACCCCTCCACTTT.

Only a few counts were recorded for this clone. J is TRBJ1-2 and V is TRBV9; the D gene is possibly TRBD1 (6 bases). The CDR3 totals 13 residues. V lost 2 bases and J 6 bases, leaving 11 bases between the germline ends. Germline V gene data show CDR1 as SGDLS and CDR2 as YYNGEE. CDR3 loop: CASSVGGLDGYTF. CDR3 DNA sequence: TGTGCCAGCAGCGTCGGGGGGCTGGATGGCTACACCTTC.

The rearrangement uses TRBV5-6 and TRBJ2-3; TRBD1 aligns across 7 bases. Germline CDR1 is SGHDT and CDR2 is YYEEEE. This CDR3 has 13 amino acids. After removal of 10 bases from V and 6 bases from J, the junction contained 11 bases not matched to a gene. The CDR3 loop is CAGRQGHEDTQYF. The CDR3, as DNA: TGTGCCGGAAGACAGGGTCATGAGGATACGCAGTATTTT.

This clone was found a few times. The rearrangement joins TRBV27 to TRBJ2-7; D might be TRBD2 (6 bases). V was trimmed by 3 bases and J by 3 bases, leaving 9 bases between them. This CDR3 spans 13 amino acids. Germline lookup yields CDR1 MNHEY and CDR2 SMNVEV (reference sequence). The CDR3 sequence: CASSFSGVYEQYF. The CDR3 region has the DNA TGTGCCAGCAGTTTTTCGGGGGTCTACGAGCAGTACTTC.

This chain joins TRBV19 and TRBJ1-2; 9 bases agree with TRBD1. Germline-derived CDR1 and CDR2 are LNHDA and SQIVND (reference sequence). The length of the CDR3 is 17 residues. V was clipped by 3 bases and J by 6 bases; unmatched bases: 14. CDR3 protein: CASSMGGTGRLRDGYTF. The CDR3 DNA sequence: TGTGCCAGTAGTATGGGGGGGACAGGGAGGCTACGTGATGGCTACACCTTC. Full variable domain (rest looked up from reference TRBV19 and TRBJ1-2): DGGITQSPKYLFRKEGQNVTLSCEQNLNHDAMYWYRQDPGQGLRLIYYSQIVNDFQKGDIAEGYSVSREKKESFPLTVTSAQKNPTAFYLCASSMGGTGRLRDGYTFGSGTRLTVV.

The chain has TRBV28 and TRBJ1-2; 10 bases are shared with TRBD1. CDR3 size: 17 residues. Germline CDR1 reads MDHEN; CDR2 reads SYDVKM. Trimming removed 6 bases from V and 2 bases from J; junction bases left unmatched: 12. The CDR3 nucleotides are TGTGCCAGCAGCCTACTGACAGGGGGCAAGGGGAACTATGGCTACACCTTC. Encoded protein: CASSLLTGGKGNYGYTF.

V usage is TRBV7-9 and J usage is TRBJ1-2, with 9 bases that match TRBD1. J gave up 1 base and V 5 bases, and 5 bases lay outside the gene matches. This CDR3 is built from 15 residues. CDR1 SEHNR and CDR2 FQNEAQ come from the germline V gene (reference sequence). In DNA, the CDR3 is TGTGCCAGCAGCCCCCCGGGACAGGGTAACTATGGCTACACCTTC. It specifies CASSPPGQGNYGYTF.

This chain connects TRBV12-3 or TRBV12-4 to TRBJ2-5, with TRBD1 identical over 10 bases. The CDR3 has 13 residues. V was pared by 6 bases and J by 7 bases, with 5 bases of the junction left unmatched. Written as DNA, the CDR3 is TGTGCCAGCAGCCTGGGACAGGGGTTGACCCAGTACTTC. It encodes CASSLGQGLTQYF.

The rearrangement uses TRBV10-1 and TRBJ2-2; 13 bases are a match to TRBD2. The CDR3 length is 18 residues. Germline CDR1 WNHNN, CDR2 SYGVQD (reference sequence). Losses at the gene ends were 2 bases for V and 3 bases for J; bases not matched to a gene: 6. CDR3 region: CASSERTSGSIYTGELFF. In nucleotides, the CDR3 is TGCGCCAGCAGTGAGCGGACTAGCGGGAGTATTTACACCGGGGAGCTGTTTTTT.

The chain recombines TRBV11-3 with TRBJ2-7, with 10 nucleotides matching TRBD2. V gave up 4 bases and J gave up 0 bases; unmatched junction bases: 3. Germline CDR1 is SGHNT and CDR2 is YENEEA. The CDR3 runs to 15 residues. The CDR3 loop reads CASSYTSGASYEQYF. CDR3 in DNA: TGTGCCAGCAGCTACACTAGCGGGGCCTCCTACGAGCAGTACTTC.

The rearrangement links TRBV9 to TRBJ2-7, with 7 bases identical to TRBD2. Germline values: CDR1 SGDLS, CDR2 YYNGEE. Trimming at V came to 0 bases and at J to 5 bases, leaving 8 bases not matched to a gene. The CDR3 totals 15 residues. DNA for the CDR3: TGTGCCAGCAGCGTAGGGAGCGGGATAGGGAACGAGCAGTACTTC. This translates into CASSVGSGIGNEQYF.

In this sample, this clone turned up once. The chain uses TRBV5-1 and TRBJ2-5; 8 nucleotides line up with TRBD2. Germline V lookup: CDR1 SGHRS, CDR2 YFSETQ. J gave up 9 bases and V 2 bases, and 15 bases lay outside the gene matches. This CDR3 is built from 16 residues. The CDR3 bases are TGCGCCAGCAGCTTATTCGGGGGGGACCAAAACGGAGCCCAGTACTTC. Amino acid sequence: CASSLFGGDQNGAQYF.

This sequence joins TRBV5-1 and TRBJ2-3, with TRBD2 as a possible D gene (6 bases). In germline, CDR1 is SGHRS, CDR2 YFSETQ. V lost 3 bases, J lost 2 bases, and 19 bases lay in between. There are 17 residues in the CDR3. In DNA, the CDR3 is TGCGCCAGCAGCTCCTGGGACGGAGGCGGGATCACAGATACGCAGTATTTT. Its protein product is CASSSWDGGGITDTQYF.